This is a list of T cell receptor beta chains from one sample in a study of patients and donors after allogeneic stem cell transplantation. TCRdb itself ran the RT-PCR reads through MiXCR, one entry per CDR3 protein. The data show approximately 210,000 distinct CDR3 sequences, with more than 35% seen just once and about 30% held by the top ten. Source material: blood, either unsorted or a sorted T cell fraction (not recorded which). These receptors were taken from a human donor who was either an allogeneic HSCT recipient or a stem cell or donor lymphocyte infusion donor (not recorded which). It is not recorded whose cells these are; they may come from a transplant donor. CDR3s include the opening cysteine and the closing phenylalanine or tryptophan. D genes are given only for firm matches. Rows give clone size only sometimes, using once, few, many, or a class for an expanded clone.

J gene	D gene	clone size	V gene	CDR3 DNA	CDR3 protein
TRBJ1-1	.	few	TRBV27	TGTGCCAGCAGTTGGGACTATTCCCCGATTGGAGGAACTGAAGCTTTCTTT	CASSWDYSPIGGTEAFF
TRBJ2-1	.	.	TRBV12-3/TRBV12-4	TGTGCCAGCAGTCCAGAGGGGGATAGGCAGTTCTTC	CASSPEGDRQFF
TRBJ2-2	.	.	TRBV28	TGTGCCATTCCCCTCGGGGAACAAACCGGGGAGCTGTTTTTT	CAIPLGEQTGELFF
TRBJ2-5	TRBD1	.	TRBV12-3/TRBV12-4	TGTGCCAGCAGCCGGAGTAATACAGGGGAAGAGACCCAGTACTTC	CASSRSNTGEETQYF
TRBJ1-6	.	.	TRBV7-9	TGTGCCAGCAGCCGCGATCCGGGACAAGGGGATTCACCCCTCCACTTT	CASSRDPGQGDSPLHF
TRBJ2-2	TRBD2	.	TRBV11-2	TGTGCCAGCAGCTTAGACCCGGGACTAGCGGTAGCGAACACCGGGGAGCTGTTTTTT	CASSLDPGLAVANTGELFF
TRBJ2-1	.	.	TRBV27	TGTGCCAGCAGTTCCCGGGGTCTCAGGGGGTTCTTC	CASSSRGLRGFF
TRBJ1-1	.	.	TRBV7-3	TGTGCCAGCAGCTCAAACCCGACAGGGAACACTGAAGCTTTCTTT	CASSSNPTGNTEAFF
TRBJ1-2	TRBD1	few	TRBV12-3/TRBV12-4	TGTGCCAGCAGCCGGGGGACAGGGACAGGGGCCTATGGCTACACCTTC	CASSRGTGTGAYGYTF
TRBJ1-4	.	.	TRBV15	TGTGCCACCAGCAGAGGGGAGACACATGAAAAACTGTTTTTT	CATSRGETHEKLFF
TRBJ2-3	.	few	TRBV29-1	TGCAGCGTTGGCGCACTAGATCAAGATACGCAGTATTTT	CSVGALDQDTQYF
TRBJ1-1	.	.	TRBV6-2/TRBV6-3	TGTGCCAGCAGTTACTCGGCGGGACAAATAACTTCGAACACTGAAGCTTTCTTT	CASSYSAGQITSNTEAFF
TRBJ1-2	.	many	TRBV5-8	TGTGCCAGCAGCTTAGACAGTAACTATGGCTACACCTTC	CASSLDSNYGYTF
TRBJ1-1	.	.	TRBV5-6	TGTGCCAGCAGCTTGTTTAGTTCTGAAGCTTTCTTT	CASSLFSSEAFF
TRBJ1-1	TRBD1	few	TRBV12-3/TRBV12-4	TGTGCCAGCAGCTGGACAGGGCGGACCGCTGAAGCTTTCTTT	CASSWTGRTAEAFF
TRBJ1-6	.	few	TRBV4-3	TGCGCCAGCAGCCAAGATATGGGGTCAGTCGAAAAGAGTAATTCACCCCTCCACTTT	CASSQDMGSVEKSNSPLHF
TRBJ1-5	TRBD1	.	TRBV5-5	TGTGCCAGCAGCCTACGACTAGACAGGGTTGGGAGCAATCAGCCCCAGCATTTT	CASSLRLDRVGSNQPQHF
TRBJ1-1	.	few	TRBV1	TGCACCAGACCGGACGGCTCCATGAACACTGAAGCTTTCTTT	CTRPDGSMNTEAFF
TRBJ1-1	TRBD1	many	TRBV29-1	TGCAGCGTTGAAGTTCCGGGACAGGGTCTGAGAGAAGCTTTCTTT	CSVEVPGQGLREAFF
TRBJ2-3	.	.	TRBV9	TGTGCCAGCAGCATCACCCGGGCTAGCACAGATACGCAGTATTTT	CASSITRASTDTQYF
TRBJ2-7	.	few	TRBV12-3/TRBV12-4	TGTGCCAGCAGTTTGATCAGGGCCTACGAGCAGTACTTC	CASSLIRAYEQYF
TRBJ2-1	.	once	TRBV3-1	TGTGCCAGCAGCCAAGCGGTAAAAGAGCAGTTCTTC	CASSQAVKEQFF
TRBJ2-7	.	.	TRBV5-1	TGCGCCAGCAGCCCCTGGAGCGCGCGGGGCTACGAGCAGTACTTC	CASSPWSARGYEQYF
TRBJ1-2	.	.	TRBV7-8	TGTGCCAGCAGCCGACAGGAAACTAACTATGGCTACACCTTC	CASSRQETNYGYTF
TRBJ1-4	.	.	TRBV20-1	TGCAGTGCATACACCCACAAACTGTTTTTT	CSAYTHKLFF
TRBJ1-6	.	few	TRBV6-5	TGTGCCACCACAGACGGTCTATATTCACCCCTCCACTTT	CATTDGLYSPLHF
TRBJ2-2	.	.	TRBV6-5	TGTGCCAGCAGTCTACGCGGGCCCTCGGGAACCGGGGAGCTGTTTTTT	CASSLRGPSGTGELFF
TRBJ1-1	.	few	TRBV5-1	TGCGCCAGCAGCTTGGACACCGGCCTGGAGGCGGCTTTCTTT	CASSLDTGLEAAFF
TRBJ2-2	TRBD1	.	TRBV6-5	TGTGCCAGTTCGTTGAGGACAGGGCTCACCGGGGAGCTGTTTTTT	CASSLRTGLTGELFF
TRBJ1-2	TRBD1	few	TRBV12-3/TRBV12-4	TGTGCCAGCAGGACCGGGACAGGGCTTGGCTACACCTTC	CASRTGTGLGYTF
TRBJ2-3	.	.	TRBV4-2	TGTGCCAGCAGCCAAGATACGGGGGCGGCAGATACGCAGTATTTT	CASSQDTGAADTQYF
TRBJ2-1	TRBD2	.	TRBV7-6	TGTGCCAGCAGCGATAGCGGGAATCGGCGCAATGAGCAGTTCTTC	CASSDSGNRRNEQFF
TRBJ1-3	.	few	TRBV30	TGTGCCTGGAGTATGACTTCCTACACCATATATTTT	CAWSMTSYTIYF
TRBJ1-4	TRBD1	.	TRBV28	TGTGCCAGCAGTCTATGGGGGACAGGACCCGGGAATGAAAAACTGTTTTTT	CASSLWGTGPGNEKLFF
TRBJ1-5	.	.	TRBV28	TGTGCCGGGGGCAGGGAACTAGGGGAAGACAATCAGCCCCAGCATTTT	CAGGRELGEDNQPQHF
TRBJ1-2	.	few	TRBV4-3	TGCGCCAGCAGCCCGACGTGGGGGGGAGAGAATGGCTACACCTTC	CASSPTWGGENGYTF
TRBJ2-6	.	.	TRBV4-3	TGCGCCAGCAGCCAATACGGGCTTGGGGCCAACGTCCTGACTTTC	CASSQYGLGANVLTF
TRBJ2-1	.	.	TRBV5-1	TGCGCCAGCAGCTTGGAGGGAGACGAGCAGTTCTTC	CASSLEGDEQFF
TRBJ2-7	.	.	TRBV29-1	TGCAGCGTGACGACACTAGGGGACGAGCAGTACTTC	CSVTTLGDEQYF
TRBJ1-2	.	.	TRBV12-3/TRBV12-4	TGTGCCAGCAGTGAACAGGGTTACGGCTACACCTTC	CASSEQGYGYTF
TRBJ1-5	TRBD1	many	TRBV5-1	TGCGCCAGCAGCTTGGAGACAGGGGCAAATCAGCCCCAGCATTTT	CASSLETGANQPQHF
TRBJ2-7	.	.	TRBV12-3/TRBV12-4	TGTGCCAGCAGCCCCTCCGGGTCCCCTTCCTACGAGCAGTACTTC	CASSPSGSPSYEQYF
TRBJ1-6	TRBD1	few	TRBV6-6	TGTGCCAGCACCCCGGACAGGGCTAGTTCACCCCTCCACTTT	CASTPDRASSPLHF
TRBJ2-3	TRBD2	.	TRBV4-1	TGCGCCAGCAGCCAAGATGTTAGCGGGATGTTTTATTTT	CASSQDVSGMFYF
TRBJ1-1	.	.	TRBV6-2/TRBV6-3	TGTGCCAGCAGTTCCCCACCGACGGTTATGAACACTGAAGCTTTCTTT	CASSSPPTVMNTEAFF
TRBJ2-3	.	.	TRBV4-1	TGCGCCAGCAGCCAAGATGAACCAAACCAGGCCTTTCTTAGTCGCACAGATACGCAGTATTTT	CASSQDEPNQAFLSRTDTQYF
TRBJ2-1	TRBD2	few	TRBV6-2/TRBV6-3	TGTGCCAGCAGTATCCGGGAGGCCTCCTACAATGAGCAGTTCTTC	CASSIREASYNEQFF
TRBJ2-1	TRBD2	.	TRBV14	TGTGCCAGCAGCCAAGAAGGCCCTGGGCTAGCGGGGTACAATGAGCAGTTCTTC	CASSQEGPGLAGYNEQFF
TRBJ1-5	TRBD1	few	TRBV28	TGTGCCAGCAGTCTGACAGGGGGTTTTCAGCCCCAGCATTTT	CASSLTGGFQPQHF
TRBJ1-6	.	few	TRBV20-1	TGCAGTGCTAGAGCGGGGGACACCCATAATTCACCCCTCCACTTT	CSARAGDTHNSPLHF
TRBJ2-7	.	few	TRBV4-3	TGCGCCAGCAGCCATATACCCTTGGCGGGCGTCTCCTACGAGCAGTACTTC	CASSHIPLAGVSYEQYF